Below, 9 T cell receptor beta chains from the same sample are listed, as sequenced in a study of monozygotic twins with inflammatory bowel disease. TCRdb reprocessed the 5' RACE reads, keeping one entry per CDR3 protein, no DNA. The sample includes under 45,000 distinct CDR3 sequences. The sequencing input was blood. The receptors here all came from a human donor with ulcerative colitis or Crohn's disease, or a healthy co-twin of an affected twin (not recorded which).

The rearrangement links TRBV20-1 to TRBJ1-2; TCRdb picks TRBD1, but there is no DNA to check that call. Germline V CDR1 and CDR2: DFQATT, SNEGSKA (reference sequence). The CDR3 extends over 12 amino acids. The CDR3 loop is CSARQPGEGYTF.

The V gene is TRBV12-3 or TRBV12-4, the J gene TRBJ2-1; there is no DNA to check the TCRdb D call of TRBD2. This CDR3 contains 15 residues. CDR3 sequence: CASSHTSGGYNEQFF.

The chain uses TRBV7-9 and TRBJ1-1; TCRdb's D gene call, TRBD1, goes unchecked for lack of DNA. Germline loops: CDR1 SEHNR, CDR2 FQNEAQ (reference sequence). The CDR3 sequence is 13 residues long. This CDR3 reads CASSFTGGTEAFF.

The V and J genes are TRBV5-1 and TRBJ2-7; lacking DNA, the TRBD1 call made by TCRdb goes unchecked. The CDR3 loop spans 13 amino acids. Germline assignment: CDR1 SGHRS and CDR2 YFSETQ. The CDR3 spells CASSGPTMGEQYF.

This sequence joins TRBV27 and TRBJ1-1. From germline, CDR1 is MNHEY and CDR2 SMNVEV (reference sequence). The CDR3 is made up of 14 amino acids. The CDR3 sequence is CASSAHKKHTEAFF.

This sequence joins TRBV5-1 and TRBJ2-5. The germline CDR1 and CDR2 sequences are SGHRS and YFSETQ. The CDR3 sequence is 13 residues long. CDR3 sequence: CASRPVQVQTQYF. Combining the CDR3 with reference TRBV5-1 and TRBJ2-5 gives the whole variable domain KAGVTQTPRYLIKTRGQQVTLSCSPISGHRSVSWYQQTPGQGLQFLFEYFSETQRNKGNFPGRFSGRQFSNSRSEMNVSTLELGDSALYLCASRPVQVQTQYFGPGTRLLVL.

V and J are TRBV5-1 and TRBJ2-1; the D gene TCRdb calls, TRBD2, cannot be checked with no DNA. The CDR3 is 13 residues long. Germline CDR1 is SGHRS and CDR2 is YFSETQ. The CDR3 loop is CASSREFGDEQFF. The whole variable domain, filled in from reference TRBV5-1 and TRBJ2-1, reads KAGVTQTPRYLIKTRGQQVTLSCSPISGHRSVSWYQQTPGQGLQFLFEYFSETQRNKGNFPGRFSGRQFSNSRSEMNVSTLELGDSALYLCASSREFGDEQFFGPGTRLTVL.

The chain has TRBV9 and TRBJ2-7. The CDR3 totals 12 residues. Germline-derived CDR1 and CDR2 are SGDLS and YYNGEE. CDR3 region: CASSATGYEQYF.

V gene TRBV18 combines with J gene TRBJ2-5; TCRdb names TRBD1, which stays unverified in the absence of DNA. Germline V lookup: CDR1 KGHSH, CDR2 LQKENI. This CDR3 has 16 residues. The CDR3 sequence is CASSSTGGGSQETQYF.